This TCR beta chain was sequenced for a study of cytomegalovirus exposure and HLA in healthy donors. The study ran its PCR with 60 Vbeta and 13 Jbeta primers. Repertoires were generated with immunoSEQ multiplex PCR, while TCRdb's copy carries only in-frame clones and drops some. The table lists roughly 120,000 clones, 79% of them singletons. CDR3 size: 14 residues. Germline values: CDR1 LNHDA, CDR2 SQIVND (reference sequence). V was trimmed by 4 bases and J by 4 bases, leaving 10 bases between them. Details on this clone: Its antigen remains unidentified.

Study-level findings and limits: In a later analysis, HLA-associated beta chains showed higher expansion and lower generation probabilities than comparable chains. There were some V segments, including TRBV6-2 and TRBV6-3, excluded as indistinguishable.

This TCR derives from a man in his thirties or forties in good health and CMV-seropositive. The source material was PBMCs. The rearrangement uses TRBV19 and TRBJ2-2; tentative D call: TRBD1 (6 bases). CDR3 coding DNA: TGTGCCAGTAGTACACAGGGTACCACCGGGGAGCTGTTTTTT. Protein product: CASSTQGTTGELFF.